The 20 T cell receptor beta chains below come from one sample, sequenced in a study of blood T cell repertoires in COVID-19. Method: immunoSEQ multiplex PCR; TCRdb's copy keeps in-frame clones and lacks some. The sample lists approximately 99,000 clones; about 91% were seen once. The specimen was peripheral blood. These receptors were obtained from a man aged 50-59 years with COVID-19, enrolled during active disease.

The V and J genes are TRBV12-3 or TRBV12-4 and TRBJ2-2; possibly TRBD2 for D (5 bases). V lost 4 bases and J 6 bases, leaving 9 bases between the germline ends. The CDR3 runs to 13 residues. CDR3 residues: CASSSGLAGELFF. As DNA, the CDR3 is TGTGCCAGCAGTTCCGGACTTGCCGGGGAGCTGTTTTTT.

The chain carries TRBV27 and TRBJ2-6; D remains ambiguous. CDR3 length equals 15 residues. The V end was cut by 5 bases, the J end by 1 base, with 9 bases between. The V gene's germline CDR1 is MNHEY and CDR2 SMNVEV (reference sequence). The CDR3 spells CASSPTSSGANVLTF. CDR3 DNA sequence: TGTGCCAGCAGTCCCACATCGTCTGGGGCCAACGTCCTGACTTTC.

The chain carries TRBV9 and TRBJ1-2; 8 bases map to TRBD1. CDR1 is SGDLS, CDR2 YYNGEE, per germline. The CDR3 sequence is 15 residues long. Trimming took 4 bases from V and 1 from J; bases not matched to a gene: 6. CDR3 sequence (DNA): TGTGCCAGCAGCCTAGGGACAGGCCTTAACTATGGCTACACCTTC. Translation gives CASSLGTGLNYGYTF.

The V call is TRBV4-1, the J call TRBJ2-7; D possibly corresponds to TRBD1 (6 bases). Looked up from germline, CDR1 is MGHRA and CDR2 is YSYEKL. This CDR3 region has 14 residues. The V and J ends lost 2 bases and 3 bases respectively, with 11 bases between them. The CDR3 region has the DNA TGCGCCAGCAGCCAATCGGACAGAAACTACGAGCAGTACTTC. Encoded protein: CASSQSDRNYEQYF.

V gene TRBV6-4 combines with J gene TRBJ2-2; 8 bases agree with TRBD1. The germline gives CDR1 MRHNA, CDR2 SNTAGT. The CDR3 runs 16 residues. Losses at the gene ends were 5 bases for V and 0 bases for J; bases not matched to a gene: 5. CDR3 coding DNA: TGTGCCAGCAGTCCACAGGGGGGAACGAACACCGGGGAGCTGTTTTTT. This gives the protein CASSPQGGTNTGELFF.

V gene TRBV6-5 combines with J gene TRBJ1-2; 10 positions agree with TRBD1. Unmatched junction bases numbered 8, after V lost 4 bases and J lost 6 bases. The CDR3 totals 15 residues. Germline CDR1 is MNHEY and CDR2 is SVGAGI. The CDR3 here is CASSLIGTGVNGYTF. In DNA, the CDR3 is TGTGCCAGCAGTTTAATCGGGACAGGGGTAAATGGCTACACCTTC.

As DNA, the CDR3 is TGTGCCAGCAGCAGGGACAGGGATGATGAGCAGTTCTTC. It encodes CASSRDRDDEQFF. The genes are TRBV2 and TRBJ2-1, with 9 nucleotides matching TRBD1. Germline V gene lookup returns CDR1 SNHLY and CDR2 FYNNEI. The CDR3 is 13 residues long. With V trimmed by 6 bases and J by 8 bases, 5 bases remained unmatched.

The V and J genes are TRBV27 and TRBJ1-2; 7 nucleotides align to TRBD1. The CDR3 spans 13 residues. J gave up 4 bases and V 6 bases, and 5 bases lay outside the gene matches. In germline, CDR1 is MNHEY, CDR2 SMNVEV (reference sequence). CDR3: CASSQTGSYGYTF. The CDR3, as DNA: TGTGCCAGCAGCCAGACAGGGTCCTATGGCTACACCTTC.

This clone was found once. V usage is TRBV15 and J usage is TRBJ2-1; a weak D match, TRBD1 (5 bases). This CDR3 comprises 15 residues. Trimming cost V 0 bases and J 6 bases, with 12 bases left between them. Germline assignment: CDR1 LNHNV and CDR2 YYDKDF (reference sequence). The CDR3 sequence is CATSRDYGAGNEQFF. For the CDR3, the DNA is TGTGCCACCAGCAGAGATTATGGGGCAGGCAATGAGCAGTTCTTC.

The rearrangement joins TRBV5-1 to TRBJ2-5; TRBD2 agrees at 14 bases. CDR1 is SGHRS, CDR2 YFSETQ, per germline. Losses at the gene ends were 7 bases for V and 4 bases for J; bases not matched to a gene: 3. The CDR3 runs 14 residues. CDR3 protein: CASQGLAGAETQYF. The CDR3 DNA reads as TGCGCCAGCCAGGGACTAGCGGGGGCAGAGACCCAGTACTTC.

The J gene is TRBJ1-1, the V gene TRBV4-2; 7 positions agree with TRBD1. Germline V gives CDR1 LGHNA, CDR2 YNFKEQ. The J segment lost 5 bases and the V segment lost 0 bases, leaving 6 bases of the junction unmatched. The CDR3 extends over 15 amino acids. The CDR3 DNA sequence: TGTGCCAGCAGCCAAGACGACAGGGCGAGGACTGAAGCTTTCTTT. Its protein is CASSQDDRARTEAFF.

The rearrangement links TRBV4-1 to TRBJ2-2; 8 nucleotides agree with TRBD1. The V gene's germline CDR1 is MGHRA and CDR2 YSYEKL. The CDR3 contains 15 residues. J lost 1 base, V lost 4 bases, and 2 bases had no gene match. CDR3 loop: CASSLDRGNTGELFF. The CDR3, as DNA: TGCGCCAGCAGCCTCGACAGGGGGAACACCGGGGAGCTGTTTTTT.

The gene calls are TRBV3-1 (or the pseudogene TRBV3-2) and TRBJ1-4; D call uncertain. This CDR3 spans 14 amino acids. The ends were cut back, 5 bases at V and 3 bases at J, with 10 bases in the middle. The germline V gene has CDR1 LGHDT and CDR2 YNNKEL (reference sequence). CDR3 coding DNA: TGTGCCAGCAGCGCCAGGAAGCCTAATGAAAAACTGTTTTTT. Translating gives CASSARKPNEKLFF.

This chain uses TRBV5-1 with TRBJ2-7; the D gene is possibly TRBD1 (5 bases). This CDR3 is 13 amino acids long. Trimming took off 2 bases at V and 3 bases at J, with 9 bases between the two ends. Germline CDR1 reads SGHRS; CDR2 reads YFSETQ. The CDR3 DNA follows: TGCGCCAGCAGCTTCGACAGTAACTACGAGCAGTACTTC. Translated: CASSFDSNYEQYF. The complete variable domain, with remaining parts taken from reference TRBV5-1 and TRBJ2-7, reads KAGVTQTPRYLIKTRGQQVTLSCSPISGHRSVSWYQQTPGQGLQFLFEYFSETQRNKGNFPGRFSGRQFSNSRSEMNVSTLELGDSALYLCASSFDSNYEQYFGPGTRLTVT.

The chain joins TRBV19 to TRBJ1-5; 7 nucleotides match TRBD1. Trimming at V came to 8 bases and at J to 2 bases, leaving 6 bases not matched to a gene. The CDR3 extends over 14 amino acids. The germline gives CDR1 LNHDA, CDR2 SQIVND (reference sequence). The CDR3 nucleotides are TGTGCCAGTCCGAGGGGGCAAGGCAATCAGCCCCAGCATTTT. This codes for CASPRGQGNQPQHF.

This chain joins TRBV30 and TRBJ1-1; D gene uncertain. Trimming took off 5 bases at V and 0 bases at J, with 10 bases between the two ends. Looked up from germline, CDR1 is GTSNPN and CDR2 is SVGIG (reference sequence). The length of the CDR3 is 13 residues. The CDR3 here is CAWGRGMNTEAFF. In DNA form, the CDR3 reads TGTGCCTGGGGGCGGGGAATGAACACTGAAGCTTTCTTT.

V usage is TRBV7-3 and J usage is TRBJ2-2; D is ambiguous. The germline CDR1 and CDR2 sequences are SGHTA and FQGTGA. Trimming stripped 5 bases from V and 5 bases from J, with 12 bases between. The CDR3 spans 14 residues. The CDR3 region has the DNA TGTGCCAGCAGCCTAAACCAGGATACCGGGGAGCTGTTTTTT. Residues: CASSLNQDTGELFF.

V is TRBV10-2 and J is TRBJ2-3, with TRBD1 identical over 7 bases. Germline V CDR1 and CDR2: WSHSY, SAAADI. The CDR3 runs 14 residues. Trimming took 6 bases from V and 6 from J; bases not matched to a gene: 9. In DNA, the CDR3 is TGCGCCAGCAGCGCCAACACAGGGGCCGATACGCAGTATTTT. Amino acid sequence: CASSANTGADTQYF.

The chain uses TRBV30 and TRBJ1-1; 7 nucleotides match TRBD1. CDR3 length: 13 amino acids. The V gene's germline CDR1 is GTSNPN and CDR2 SVGIG (reference sequence). V trimming: 3 bases; J trimming: 2 bases; junction bases outside the gene matches: 3. The chain's CDR3 is CAWRDRYNTEAFF. CDR3 DNA: TGTGCCTGGAGGGACAGGTATAACACTGAAGCTTTCTTT.

The chain recombines TRBV6-5 with TRBJ2-2; D not certain. Trimming left V 3 bases short and J 5 bases short, with 7 bases between. Germline V CDR1 and CDR2: MNHEY, SVGAGI. The CDR3 sequence is 13 residues long. The CDR3 DNA is TGTGCCAGCAGTTATCATGAGACCGGGGAGCTGTTTTTT. It yields the protein CASSYHETGELFF.